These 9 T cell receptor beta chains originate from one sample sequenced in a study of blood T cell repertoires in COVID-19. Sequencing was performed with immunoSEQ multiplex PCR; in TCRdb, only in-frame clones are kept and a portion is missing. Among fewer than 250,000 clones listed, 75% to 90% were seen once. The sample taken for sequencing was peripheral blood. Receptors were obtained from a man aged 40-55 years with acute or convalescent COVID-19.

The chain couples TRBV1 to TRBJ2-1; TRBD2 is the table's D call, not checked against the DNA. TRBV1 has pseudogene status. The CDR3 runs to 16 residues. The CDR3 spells CTSSQICGRAYNEQFF. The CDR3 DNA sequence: TGCACCAGCAGCCAAATCTGCGGGAGGGCGTACAATGAGCAGTTCTTC.

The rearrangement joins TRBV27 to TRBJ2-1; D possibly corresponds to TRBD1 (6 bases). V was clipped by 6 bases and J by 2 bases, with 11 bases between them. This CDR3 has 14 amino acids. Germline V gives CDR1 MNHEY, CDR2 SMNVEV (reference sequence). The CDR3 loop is CASSSGTTYNEQFF. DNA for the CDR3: TGTGCCAGCAGCTCCGGGACAACCTACAATGAGCAGTTCTTC.

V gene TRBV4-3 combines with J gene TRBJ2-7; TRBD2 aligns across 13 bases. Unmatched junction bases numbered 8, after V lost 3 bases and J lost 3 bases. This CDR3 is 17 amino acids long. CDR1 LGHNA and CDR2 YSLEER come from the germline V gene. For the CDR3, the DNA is TGCGCCAGCAGCCAGACGGGACTAGCGGGACCTTTCTACGAGCAGTACTTC. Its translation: CASSQTGLAGPFYEQYF.

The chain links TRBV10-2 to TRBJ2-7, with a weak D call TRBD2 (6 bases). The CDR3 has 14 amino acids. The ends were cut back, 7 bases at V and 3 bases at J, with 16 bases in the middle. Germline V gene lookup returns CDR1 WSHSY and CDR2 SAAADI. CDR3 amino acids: CASTEGGGGYEQYF. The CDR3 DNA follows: TGCGCCAGCACGGAGGGCGGCGGCGGCTACGAGCAGTACTTC.

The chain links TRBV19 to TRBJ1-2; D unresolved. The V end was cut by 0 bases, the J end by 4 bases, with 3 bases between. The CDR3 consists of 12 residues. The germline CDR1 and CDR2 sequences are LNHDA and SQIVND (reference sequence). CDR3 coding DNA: TGTGCCAGTAGTATAGAACTCTATGGCTACACCTTC. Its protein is CASSIELYGYTF.

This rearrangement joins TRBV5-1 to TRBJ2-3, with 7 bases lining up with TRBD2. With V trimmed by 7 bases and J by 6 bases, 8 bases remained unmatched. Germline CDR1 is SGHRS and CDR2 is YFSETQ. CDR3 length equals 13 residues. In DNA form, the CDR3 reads TGCGCCAGCGCAAGCGGGGCCAGGGATACGCAGTATTTT. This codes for CASASGARDTQYF.

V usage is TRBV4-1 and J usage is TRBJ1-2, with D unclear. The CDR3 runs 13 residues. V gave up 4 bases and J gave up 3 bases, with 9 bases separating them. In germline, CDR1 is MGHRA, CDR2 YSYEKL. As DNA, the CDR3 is TGCGCCAGCAGCCTAGAGAGTCACTATGGCTACACCTTC. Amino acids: CASSLESHYGYTF.

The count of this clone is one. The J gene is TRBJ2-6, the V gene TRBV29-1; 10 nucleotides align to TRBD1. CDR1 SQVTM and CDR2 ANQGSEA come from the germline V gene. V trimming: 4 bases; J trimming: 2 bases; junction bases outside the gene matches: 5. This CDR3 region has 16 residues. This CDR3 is CSVGRTGGTGANVLTF. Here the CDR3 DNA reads TGCAGCGTTGGGAGGACAGGGGGAACTGGGGCCAACGTCCTGACTTTC.

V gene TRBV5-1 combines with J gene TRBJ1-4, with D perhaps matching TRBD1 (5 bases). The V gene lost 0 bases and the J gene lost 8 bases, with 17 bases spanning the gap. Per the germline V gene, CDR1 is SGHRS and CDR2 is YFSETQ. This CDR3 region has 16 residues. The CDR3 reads CASSLGAGGEGEKLFF. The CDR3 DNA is TGCGCCAGCAGCTTGGGCGCGGGGGGAGAGGGGGAAAAACTGTTTTTT.